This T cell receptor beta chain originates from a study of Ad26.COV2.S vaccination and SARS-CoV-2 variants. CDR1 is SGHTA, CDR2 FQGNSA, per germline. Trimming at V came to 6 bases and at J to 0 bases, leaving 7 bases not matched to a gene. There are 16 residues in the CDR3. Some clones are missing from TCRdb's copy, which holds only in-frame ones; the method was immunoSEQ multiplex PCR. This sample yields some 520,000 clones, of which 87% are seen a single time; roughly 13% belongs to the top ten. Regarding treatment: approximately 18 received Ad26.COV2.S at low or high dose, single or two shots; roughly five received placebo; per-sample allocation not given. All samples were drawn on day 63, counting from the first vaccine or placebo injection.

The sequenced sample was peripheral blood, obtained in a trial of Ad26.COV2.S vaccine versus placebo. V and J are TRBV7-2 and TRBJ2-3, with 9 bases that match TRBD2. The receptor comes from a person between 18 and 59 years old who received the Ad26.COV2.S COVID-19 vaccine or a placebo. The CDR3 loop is CASRILSGGSTDTQYF. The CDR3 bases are TGTGCCAGCAGGATCCTTAGCGGGGGAAGCACAGATACGCAGTATTTT. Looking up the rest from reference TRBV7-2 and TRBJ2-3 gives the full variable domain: GAGVSQSPSNKVTEKGKDVELRCDPISGHTALYWYRQSLGQGLEFLIYFQGNSAPDKSGLPSDRFSAERTGGSVSTLTIQRTQQEDSAVYLCASRILSGGSTDTQYFGPGTRLTVL.